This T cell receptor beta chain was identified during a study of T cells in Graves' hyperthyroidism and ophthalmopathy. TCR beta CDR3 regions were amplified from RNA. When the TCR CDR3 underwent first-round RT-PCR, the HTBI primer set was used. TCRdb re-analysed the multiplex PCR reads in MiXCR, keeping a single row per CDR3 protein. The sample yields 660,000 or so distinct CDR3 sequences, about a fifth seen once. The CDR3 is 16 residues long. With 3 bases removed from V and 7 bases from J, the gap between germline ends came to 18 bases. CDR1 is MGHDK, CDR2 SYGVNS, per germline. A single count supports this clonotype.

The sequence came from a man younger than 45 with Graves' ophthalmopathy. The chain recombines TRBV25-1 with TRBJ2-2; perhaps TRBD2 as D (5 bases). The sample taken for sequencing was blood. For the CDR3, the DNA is TGTGCCAGCAGTGACCCGGGAACCGACATTAGCGGGGAGCTGTTTTTT. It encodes CASSDPGTDISGELFF.